This T cell receptor beta chain was obtained from a study of T-cell memory formation after mild COVID-19. The germline gives CDR1 PRHDT, CDR2 FYEKMQ (reference sequence). With V trimmed by 5 bases and J by 4 bases, 14 bases remained unmatched. This CDR3 contains 17 residues. As regards this clonotype: Its specificity is unknown.

Notes on the study in general: The authors did not confirm SARS-CoV-2 specificity of second-wave clones peaking day 37. Contracting clones localized mainly to CM and EM when CD4+ and mainly to EMRA when CD8+.

UMIs and sample barcodes were carried by the TCR alpha and TCR beta cDNA libraries that 5'RACE produced using constant-segment primers. TCRdb reanalysed the 5' RACE reads using MiXCR and keeps one entry per CDR3 protein. Of 250,000 to 300,000 distinct CDR3 sequences in the sample, about 16% were seen once. The clonotype was recovered from a man aged 18 to 30 who had mild COVID-19 (a few samples of this study predate the infection). Cell type and time point are not known. Sequencing input: PBMCs or a T cell subset sorted from them (not recorded which). The chain uses TRBV13 and TRBJ2-5; 9 positions agree with TRBD1. CDR3 protein: CASSLARGQGNLETQYF. CDR3 sequence (DNA): TGTGCCAGCAGCCTGGCGAGGGGACAGGGTAATTTAGAGACCCAGTACTTC.